This is a list of T cell receptor beta chains from one sample in a study of early T cells in non-severe SARS-CoV-2 infection. TCRdb analysed the 5' RACE reads with MiXCR anew, one entry per CDR3 protein. In the table there are about 87,000 distinct CDR3 sequences, around 15% of which are singletons. The sample consisted of whole blood. The receptor source for this set is an adult who was a healthcare worker with PCR-confirmed SARS-CoV-2 infection or an uninfected control (not recorded which). Each CDR3 is given with its conserved first and last residue. Fields, in order: clone size, V gene, J gene, D gene, CDR3 protein, CDR3 DNA. The D gene is left open where the match is weak. Not every row has a clone size; where given, it reads once, few, many or a size class.

clone_size: .; v_call: TRBV7-2; j_call: TRBJ2-7; d_call: TRBD1; cdr3_aa: CASSFQGDREKYF; cdr3_nt: TGTGCCAGCAGCTTCCAGGGGGATAGGGAAAAGTACTTC
clone_size: few; v_call: TRBV6-2/TRBV6-3; j_call: TRBJ2-4; d_call: TRBD1; cdr3_aa: CASSYSWTGGASKNIQYF; cdr3_nt: TGTGCCAGCAGTTACTCGTGGACAGGGGGCGCCTCCAAAAACATTCAGTACTTC
clone_size: few; v_call: TRBV11-2; j_call: TRBJ2-5; d_call: .; cdr3_aa: CASSLVIAAQEAQYF; cdr3_nt: TGTGCCAGCAGCTTAGTCATAGCGGCCCAGGAGGCCCAGTACTTC
clone_size: .; v_call: TRBV20-1; j_call: TRBJ1-4; d_call: .; cdr3_aa: CSARDLTREGEKLFF; cdr3_nt: TGCAGTGCTAGAGATCTTACCCGGGAAGGCGAAAAACTGTTTTTT
clone_size: .; v_call: TRBV13; j_call: TRBJ1-2; d_call: .; cdr3_aa: CASSPGLAYGYTF; cdr3_nt: TGTGCCAGCAGCCCAGGATTGGCCTATGGCTACACCTTC
clone_size: many; v_call: TRBV5-4; j_call: TRBJ1-6; d_call: .; cdr3_aa: CASSLTQQDSPLHF; cdr3_nt: TGTGCCAGCAGCCTAACCCAACAGGATTCACCCCTCCACTTT
clone_size: many; v_call: TRBV7-2; j_call: TRBJ1-6; d_call: .; cdr3_aa: CASSLAGSGTGSPLHF; cdr3_nt: TGTGCCAGCAGCTTAGCGGGGTCGGGGACCGGATCACCCCTCCACTTT
clone_size: .; v_call: TRBV10-3; j_call: TRBJ1-1; d_call: .; cdr3_aa: CAISETAVRNTEAFF; cdr3_nt: TGTGCCATCAGTGAGACGGCAGTCAGGAACACTGAAGCTTTCTTT
clone_size: .; v_call: TRBV4-3; j_call: TRBJ1-1; d_call: .; cdr3_aa: CASSHAGLRNTEAFF; cdr3_nt: TGCGCCAGCAGCCATGCAGGGTTACGAAACACTGAAGCTTTCTTT
clone_size: .; v_call: TRBV6-5; j_call: TRBJ2-7; d_call: .; cdr3_aa: CASTGPYEQYF; cdr3_nt: TGTGCCAGCACAGGGCCCTACGAGCAGTACTTC
clone_size: few; v_call: TRBV5-1; j_call: TRBJ2-7; d_call: .; cdr3_aa: CASSLGIDLGEQYF; cdr3_nt: TGCGCCAGCAGCCTGGGGATAGATCTGGGCGAGCAGTACTTC
clone_size: few; v_call: TRBV28; j_call: TRBJ1-1; d_call: .; cdr3_aa: CASSLMGSTEAFF; cdr3_nt: TGTGCCAGCAGTTTAATGGGAAGCACTGAAGCTTTCTTT
clone_size: few; v_call: TRBV5-8; j_call: TRBJ2-2; d_call: .; cdr3_aa: CASSHRSNTGELFF; cdr3_nt: TGTGCCAGCAGCCACCGATCGAACACCGGGGAGCTGTTTTTT
clone_size: few; v_call: TRBV5-5; j_call: TRBJ1-2; d_call: TRBD1; cdr3_aa: CASSLPVTGGYGYTF; cdr3_nt: TGTGCCAGCAGCTTGCCTGTTACAGGGGGCTATGGCTACACCTTC
clone_size: many; v_call: TRBV7-2; j_call: TRBJ1-3; d_call: .; cdr3_aa: CASSLANSARDTIYF; cdr3_nt: TGTGCCAGCAGCTTAGCGAACTCCGCCCGGGACACCATATATTTT
clone_size: many; v_call: TRBV29-1; j_call: TRBJ2-7; d_call: .; cdr3_aa: CSVDDTYEQYF; cdr3_nt: TGCAGCGTTGATGATACTTACGAGCAGTACTTC
clone_size: .; v_call: TRBV7-8; j_call: TRBJ1-1; d_call: .; cdr3_aa: CASSTGLLNTEAFF; cdr3_nt: TGTGCCAGCAGCACCGGTCTCTTGAACACTGAAGCTTTCTTT
clone_size: .; v_call: TRBV29-1; j_call: TRBJ1-2; d_call: .; cdr3_aa: CSAQEGGHGGYTF; cdr3_nt: TGCAGCGCCCAGGAGGGGGGACATGGTGGCTACACCTTC
clone_size: few; v_call: TRBV9; j_call: TRBJ1-6; d_call: .; cdr3_aa: CASSSPDRPNSPLHF; cdr3_nt: TGTGCCAGCAGCTCACCTGACAGGCCCAATTCACCCCTCCACTTT
clone_size: many; v_call: TRBV28; j_call: TRBJ2-1; d_call: .; cdr3_aa: CASSPPSVDEQFF; cdr3_nt: TGTGCCAGCAGCCCACCTAGTGTCGATGAGCAGTTCTTC
clone_size: .; v_call: TRBV11-2; j_call: TRBJ1-1; d_call: .; cdr3_aa: CASSRPGAEAFF; cdr3_nt: TGTGCCAGCAGCCGACCTGGGGCTGAAGCTTTCTTT
clone_size: many; v_call: TRBV2; j_call: TRBJ2-7; d_call: .; cdr3_aa: CASRLYGLSYEQYF; cdr3_nt: TGTGCCAGCAGACTTTACGGTCTCTCCTACGAGCAGTACTTC
clone_size: .; v_call: TRBV5-1; j_call: TRBJ2-1; d_call: .; cdr3_aa: CASSARPDSYNEQFF; cdr3_nt: TGCGCCAGCAGCGCCCGACCAGACTCCTACAATGAGCAGTTCTTC
clone_size: few; v_call: TRBV2; j_call: TRBJ1-6; d_call: .; cdr3_aa: CASTGDRTNSPLHF; cdr3_nt: TGTGCCAGCACCGGGGACCGGACAAATTCACCCCTCCACTTT
clone_size: .; v_call: TRBV3-1; j_call: TRBJ1-4; d_call: TRBD1; cdr3_aa: CASSLRDSTEKLFF; cdr3_nt: TGTGCCAGCAGCCTCCGGGACAGTACCGAAAAACTGTTTTTT
clone_size: few; v_call: TRBV5-1; j_call: TRBJ2-5; d_call: TRBD2; cdr3_aa: CASSSLSGGAETQYF; cdr3_nt: TGCGCCAGCAGCTCGCTCAGCGGGGGGGCCGAGACCCAGTACTTC
clone_size: .; v_call: TRBV9; j_call: TRBJ1-2; d_call: TRBD1; cdr3_aa: CASSKPGTDYGYTF; cdr3_nt: TGTGCCAGCAGCAAACCTGGGACAGACTATGGCTACACCTTC
clone_size: many; v_call: TRBV7-2; j_call: TRBJ1-4; d_call: .; cdr3_aa: CASSFGGLAEKLFF; cdr3_nt: TGTGCCAGCAGCTTTGGGGGATTAGCAGAAAAACTGTTTTTT
clone_size: few; v_call: TRBV6-4; j_call: TRBJ2-3; d_call: TRBD1; cdr3_aa: CASSGTDRGSAQYF; cdr3_nt: TGTGCCAGCAGTGGGACCGACAGGGGTTCGGCGCAGTATTTT
clone_size: .; v_call: TRBV29-1; j_call: TRBJ1-4; d_call: .; cdr3_aa: CSVVGHQEKLFF; cdr3_nt: TGCAGCGTTGTGGGACATCAAGAAAAACTGTTTTTT
clone_size: .; v_call: TRBV6-5; j_call: TRBJ1-1; d_call: TRBD1; cdr3_aa: CASSAFPGTAPEAFF; cdr3_nt: TGTGCCAGCAGTGCCTTTCCTGGGACAGCCCCTGAAGCTTTCTTT
clone_size: few; v_call: TRBV7-8; j_call: TRBJ1-2; d_call: .; cdr3_aa: CASSLSDGYYGYTF; cdr3_nt: TGTGCCAGCAGCTTAAGTGACGGATACTATGGCTACACCTTC
clone_size: .; v_call: TRBV28; j_call: TRBJ1-4; d_call: .; cdr3_aa: CASGGRGKLFF; cdr3_nt: TGTGCCAGCGGGGGCCGGGGAAAACTGTTTTTT
clone_size: .; v_call: TRBV25-1; j_call: TRBJ2-3; d_call: .; cdr3_aa: CASRDLGTPSTDTQYF; cdr3_nt: TGTGCCAGCAGGGACCTCGGGACTCCCTCCACAGATACGCAGTATTTT
clone_size: once; v_call: TRBV7-3; j_call: TRBJ2-1; d_call: .; cdr3_aa: CASSFTRGDYNEQFF; cdr3_nt: TGTGCCAGCAGCTTCACCAGGGGGGACTACAATGAGCAGTTCTTC
clone_size: .; v_call: TRBV29-1; j_call: TRBJ2-3; d_call: .; cdr3_aa: CSVEASATDTQYF; cdr3_nt: TGCAGCGTTGAAGCCTCCGCCACAGATACGCAGTATTTT
clone_size: .; v_call: TRBV20-1; j_call: TRBJ1-3; d_call: TRBD1; cdr3_aa: CSARLRDRENISGNTIYF; cdr3_nt: TGCAGTGCTAGACTCCGGGACAGGGAAAACATCTCTGGAAACACCATATATTTT
clone_size: many; v_call: TRBV6-6; j_call: TRBJ2-3; d_call: TRBD2; cdr3_aa: CASSYSRGGRDTQYF; cdr3_nt: TGTGCCAGCAGTTACTCGCGGGGAGGGAGAGATACGCAGTATTTT
clone_size: many; v_call: TRBV28; j_call: TRBJ2-3; d_call: TRBD2; cdr3_aa: CASRLAGVGYLSTDTQYF; cdr3_nt: TGTGCCAGCCGACTAGCGGGGGTCGGGTATCTCTCCACAGATACGCAGTATTTT
clone_size: many; v_call: TRBV29-1; j_call: TRBJ1-2; d_call: .; cdr3_aa: CSVEGLLAPYGYTF; cdr3_nt: TGCAGCGTTGAAGGACTCCTGGCCCCTTATGGCTACACCTTC
clone_size: many; v_call: TRBV4-3; j_call: TRBJ1-5; d_call: .; cdr3_aa: CASSQDSRVGQPQHF; cdr3_nt: TGCGCCAGCAGCCAAGATAGCAGGGTGGGTCAGCCCCAGCATTTT
clone_size: many; v_call: TRBV12-3/TRBV12-4; j_call: TRBJ1-5; d_call: TRBD1; cdr3_aa: CASRPTGGPQHF; cdr3_nt: TGTGCCAGCAGGCCCACAGGGGGGCCCCAGCATTTT
clone_size: many; v_call: TRBV5-1; j_call: TRBJ2-3; d_call: TRBD2; cdr3_aa: CASSPGTSGGSTDTQYF; cdr3_nt: TGCGCCAGCAGCCCCGGGACTAGCGGGGGAAGCACAGATACGCAGTATTTT
clone_size: many; v_call: TRBV5-6; j_call: TRBJ1-5; d_call: .; cdr3_aa: CASSFGKNQPQHF; cdr3_nt: TGTGCCAGCAGCTTCGGCAAGAATCAGCCCCAGCATTTT
clone_size: .; v_call: TRBV6-6; j_call: TRBJ2-4; d_call: TRBD2; cdr3_aa: CASSLGLAVLAKNIQYF; cdr3_nt: TGTGCCAGCAGTCTGGGACTAGCGGTCCTAGCCAAAAACATTCAGTACTTC
clone_size: few; v_call: TRBV4-3; j_call: TRBJ2-1; d_call: TRBD2; cdr3_aa: CASSQDRLAGIGEQFF; cdr3_nt: TGCGCCAGCAGCCAAGATCGTCTAGCGGGGATAGGGGAGCAGTTCTTC
clone_size: few; v_call: TRBV6-1; j_call: TRBJ2-2; d_call: .; cdr3_aa: CASILMKSSTGELFF; cdr3_nt: TGTGCCAGCATTCTCATGAAGTCGAGCACCGGGGAGCTGTTTTTT
clone_size: .; v_call: TRBV9; j_call: TRBJ2-3; d_call: .; cdr3_aa: CASRAGSYSTDTQYF; cdr3_nt: TGTGCCAGCAGGGCAGGTAGTTATTCCACAGATACGCAGTATTTT